These 13 T cell receptor beta chains originate from one sample sequenced in a study of blood T cell repertoires in COVID-19. Clones were sequenced by immunoSEQ multiplex PCR, and TCRdb holds only the in-frame ones, with some missing. Among 120,000 to 150,000 clones listed, 82% were seen once. The sequencing sample was made of peripheral blood. These receptors all stem from an elderly woman with acute or convalescent COVID-19.

The chain combines TRBV18 with TRBJ2-7; 8 bases are shared with TRBD1. Germline values: CDR1 KGHSH, CDR2 LQKENI. V dropped 6 bases and J dropped 2; count of bases not matched to a gene: 6. The CDR3 extends over 14 amino acids. This CDR3 is CASSSRQGTYEQYF. CDR3 coding DNA: TGTGCCAGCTCCTCGAGACAGGGGACCTACGAGCAGTACTTC.

V usage is TRBV2 and J usage is TRBJ2-7; D might be TRBD1 (5 bases). The CDR3 loop spans 14 amino acids. Germline V CDR1 and CDR2: SNHLY, FYNNEI. V lost 7 bases, J lost 0 bases, and 13 bases lay in between. CDR3 protein: CASKGSYSSYEQYF. The CDR3 nucleotides read TGTGCCAGCAAGGGGTCCTATTCCTCCTACGAGCAGTACTTC.

The chain recombines TRBV23-1 with TRBJ2-7, with 7 bases aligning to TRBD1. Being an ORF, TRBV23-1 has a function that is uncertain. The CDR3 consists of 16 residues. Trimming took 0 bases from V and 0 from J; bases not matched to a gene: 5. The CDR3 protein is CASSQSGGRSSYEQYF. CDR3 DNA: TGCGCCAGCAGTCAATCAGGGGGCCGCTCCTCCTACGAGCAGTACTTC.

V usage is TRBV6-6 and J usage is TRBJ2-3, with TRBD2 matching 11 bases. CDR1 MNHNY and CDR2 SVGAGI come from the germline V gene (reference sequence). The CDR3 spans 16 residues. V gave up 2 bases and J gave up 2 bases; unmatched junction bases: 3. As DNA, the CDR3 is TGTGCCAGCAGTTACGTGACTAGCGGGAACACAGATACGCAGTATTTT. Translated, it gives CASSYVTSGNTDTQYF.

The rearrangement links TRBV30 to TRBJ1-4, with D possibly being TRBD1 (5 bases). The CDR3 sequence is 15 residues long. V lost 2 bases and J 7 bases, leaving 17 bases between the germline ends. Germline CDR1 and CDR2: GTSNPN and SVGIG (reference sequence). DNA for the CDR3: TGTGCCTGGAGTACGAAGGGAGGGGAGAGTGAAAAACTGTTTTTT. As protein: CAWSTKGGESEKLFF.

The CDR3 DNA follows: TGTGCCAGCAGTTTCTTGAAATATGGGGCAGCGACGAATTCACCCCTCCACTTT. This gives the protein CASSFLKYGAATNSPLHF. The genes are TRBV28 and TRBJ1-6; perhaps TRBD1 as D (5 bases). CDR1 and CDR2 (germline): MDHEN, SYDVKM. V lost 3 bases and J 7 bases, leaving 22 bases between the germline ends. The CDR3 sequence is 18 residues long.

This clone came up a few times. The chain joins TRBV7-9 to TRBJ1-2; TRBD1 agrees at 11 bases. CDR3 size: 15 residues. The trim removed 5 bases at V and 6 bases at J, leaving 8 bases unmatched. The germline gives CDR1 SEHNR, CDR2 FQNEAQ (reference sequence). The CDR3 DNA follows: TGTGCCAGCAGCACCACTGGACAGGGGGCGGATGGCTACACCTTC. This translates into CASSTTGQGADGYTF.

V usage is TRBV19 and J usage is TRBJ2-7; D possibly corresponds to TRBD1 (6 bases). The V and J ends lost 8 bases and 0 bases respectively, with 11 bases between them. The length of the CDR3 is 13 residues. Germline V CDR1 and CDR2: LNHDA, SQIVND (reference sequence). Written as DNA, the CDR3 is TGTGCCAGTTTGGGGACAAACTCCTACGAGCAGTACTTC. Encoded protein: CASLGTNSYEQYF.

The chain employs TRBV9 and TRBJ1-2; the D is unclear. This CDR3 has 13 residues. Trimming removed 7 bases at V and 4 bases at J, with 14 bases between. Germline assignment: CDR1 SGDLS and CDR2 YYNGEE. This CDR3 is CASLGAYGYGYTF. CDR3 DNA sequence: TGTGCCAGCCTCGGAGCGTATGGCTATGGCTACACCTTC.

The chain recombines TRBV9 with TRBJ2-3, with 8 bases fitting TRBD2. The CDR3 is 16 amino acids. V lost 0 bases to trimming and J lost 3 bases; unmatched junction nucleotides: 6. From germline, CDR1 is SGDLS and CDR2 YYNGEE. The CDR3 DNA is TGTGCCAGCAGCGTAGATAGGACTAGCTTTACAGATACGCAGTATTTT. Amino acids: CASSVDRTSFTDTQYF.

The chain is built from TRBV18 and TRBJ2-7, with TRBD2 matching 8 bases. CDR1 is KGHSH and CDR2 is LQKENI in the germline V gene. The CDR3 totals 18 residues. Trimming removed 7 bases from V and 2 bases from J; junction bases left unmatched: 19. In DNA form, the CDR3 reads TGTGCCAGCTTCGGGCCTGCCACCTTAGCGGGAACCGCCTACGAGCAGTACTTC. Amino acids: CASFGPATLAGTAYEQYF.

Only a few counts were recorded for this clone. CDR3 nucleotide sequence: TGTGCCAGTAGTGAACAGGGTTTCTATGGCTACACCTTC. Its protein is CASSEQGFYGYTF. The chain couples TRBV19 to TRBJ1-2; a possible D gene is TRBD1 (6 bases). The germline V gene encodes CDR1 LNHDA and CDR2 SQIVND (reference sequence). The V and J ends lost 5 bases and 4 bases respectively, with 11 bases between them. This CDR3 has 13 amino acids. The full variable domain, with the rest looked up from reference TRBV19 and TRBJ1-2, is DGGITQSPKYLFRKEGQNVTLSCEQNLNHDAMYWYRQDPGQGLRLIYYSQIVNDFQKGDIAEGYSVSREKKESFPLTVTSAQKNPTAFYLCASSEQGFYGYTFGSGTRLTVV.

The rearrangement joins TRBV7-7 to TRBJ2-1, with D possibly TRBD2 on 5 matching bases. CDR1 is SSHAT, CDR2 FNYEAQ, per germline (reference sequence). V shed 2 bases and J shed 6 bases, with 17 bases lying between them. This CDR3 comprises 16 residues. The CDR3 here is CASSLYSGATFNEQFF. The DNA of the CDR3 is TGTGCCAGCAGCTTATACAGCGGAGCTACCTTCAATGAGCAGTTCTTC.